Each of the 7 T cell receptor beta chains below was sequenced from the same sample in a study of T cell clones after liver transplantation. Assay: immunoSEQ multiplex PCR; the TCRdb copy retains only in-frame clones and omits some. The sample carries approximately 68,000 clones, roughly 80% recorded once. The sequencing here drew on CD4+ T cells from blood, taken before liver transplant. The receptors were gathered from a human donor who received a liver transplant.

This chain joins TRBV15 and TRBJ1-4; 10 nucleotides line up with TRBD1. J gave up 8 bases and V 5 bases, and 8 bases lay outside the gene matches. Looked up from germline, CDR1 is LNHNV and CDR2 is YYDKDF (reference sequence). The CDR3 runs to 15 residues. CDR3 DNA: TGTGCCACCAGCCCCTCCGGGACAGGGGACGAAAAACTGTTTTTT. The encoded protein is CATSPSGTGDEKLFF. Complete variable domain (other parts from reference TRBV15 and TRBJ1-4): DAMVIQNPRYQVTQFGKPVTLSCSQTLNHNVMYWYQQKSSQAPKLLFHYYDKDFNNEADTPDNFQSRRPNTSFCFLDIRSPGLGDTAMYLCATSPSGTGDEKLFFGSGTQLSVL.

This rearrangement joins TRBV19 to TRBJ2-1, with D perhaps TRBD1 or TRBD2 (5 bases each). Germline V gene sequence: CDR1 LNHDA, CDR2 SQIVND (reference sequence). Trimming stripped 8 bases from V and 0 bases from J, with 14 bases between. This CDR3 comprises 15 residues. CDR3 residues: CASRREGSSYNEQFF. CDR3 nucleotides: TGTGCCAGTCGCCGTGAGGGGAGCTCCTACAATGAGCAGTTCTTC. The variable domain in full, with the rest retrieved from reference TRBV19 and TRBJ2-1, is DGGITQSPKYLFRKEGQNVTLSCEQNLNHDAMYWYRQDPGQGLRLIYYSQIVNDFQKGDIAEGYSVSREKKESFPLTVTSAQKNPTAFYLCASRREGSSYNEQFFGPGTRLTVL.

Comments on this clone: Compared with germline, one end of the junction differs, possibly owing to a read error. The chain employs TRBV6-1 and TRBJ2-1; D is unresolved. The CDR3 runs 11 residues. CDR1 and CDR2 (germline): MNHNS, SASEGT. The CDR3 loop is CASREGNEQFF. In DNA, the CDR3 is TGTGCCAGCAGGGAAGGCAATGAGCAGTTCTTC.

J is TRBJ1-1 and V is TRBV27, with 7 bases identical to TRBD1. The CDR3 loop spans 17 amino acids. Per the germline V gene, CDR1 is MNHEY and CDR2 is SMNVEV (reference sequence). Losses at the gene ends were 10 bases for V and 6 bases for J; bases not matched to a gene: 23. Written as DNA, the CDR3 is TGTGCCACCGCGCCGGGTTATGAACAGGGGTGGTGGGCTGAAGCTTTCTTT. This gives the protein CATAPGYEQGWWAEAFF.

As regards this clone: In this CDR3 the conserved last residue, phenylalanine or tryptophan, is missing, so a read error is likely. It is unclear where the CDR3 begins or ends on the DNA, so no DNA is shown, and the CDR3 is as TCRdb lists it. V gene TRBV6-5 combines with J gene TRBJ1-3. The CDR3 length equals 11 residues, ends included. Per the germline V gene, CDR1 is MNHEY and CDR2 is SVGAGI. The chain's CDR3 is CASRRRKGDIV.

This clone came up once. This rearrangement joins TRBV28 to TRBJ2-3; D not resolved. The germline gives CDR1 MDHEN, CDR2 SYDVKM. The V end was cut by 5 bases, the J end by 2 bases, with 5 bases between. The CDR3 has 12 residues. In DNA form, the CDR3 reads TGTGCCAGCAGTCTAACCACAGATACGCAGTATTTT. This encodes CASSLTTDTQYF.

The chain joins TRBV4-1 to TRBJ2-2; perhaps D is TRBD1 or TRBD2 (6 bases each). Deletions cut 4 bases from V and 9 bases from J, with 15 bases between. The CDR3 totals 14 residues. CDR1 and CDR2 (germline): MGHRA, YSYEKL. The CDR3: CASSPLGGDRELFF. CDR3 DNA: TGCGCCAGCAGCCCTCTGGGCGGGGACAGGGAGCTGTTTTTT.